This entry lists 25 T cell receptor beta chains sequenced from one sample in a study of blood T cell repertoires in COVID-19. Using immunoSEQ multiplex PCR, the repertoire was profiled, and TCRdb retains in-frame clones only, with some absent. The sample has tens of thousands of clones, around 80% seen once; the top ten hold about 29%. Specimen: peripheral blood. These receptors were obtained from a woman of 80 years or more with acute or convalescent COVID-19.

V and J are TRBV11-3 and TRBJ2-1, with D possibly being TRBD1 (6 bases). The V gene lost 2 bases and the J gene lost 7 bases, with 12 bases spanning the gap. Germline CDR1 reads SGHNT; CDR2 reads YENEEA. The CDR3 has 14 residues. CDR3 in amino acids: CASSLSGQGNEQFF. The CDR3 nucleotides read TGTGCCAGCAGCTTATCGGGGCAGGGGAATGAGCAGTTCTTC.

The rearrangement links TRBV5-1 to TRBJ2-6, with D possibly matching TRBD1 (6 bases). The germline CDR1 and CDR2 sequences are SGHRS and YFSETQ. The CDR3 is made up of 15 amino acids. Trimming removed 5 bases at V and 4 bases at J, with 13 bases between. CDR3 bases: TGCGCCAGCAGGGTCACAGGGACCGGGGCCAACGTCCTGACTTTC. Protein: CASRVTGTGANVLTF.

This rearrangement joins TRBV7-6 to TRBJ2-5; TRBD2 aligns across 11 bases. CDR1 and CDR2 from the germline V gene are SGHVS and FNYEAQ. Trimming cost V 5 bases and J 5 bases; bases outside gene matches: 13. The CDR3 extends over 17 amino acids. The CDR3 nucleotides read TGTGCCAGCAGCCCAATTGGAATAGCGGGAGGGCGGGAGACCCAGTACTTC. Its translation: CASSPIGIAGGRETQYF.

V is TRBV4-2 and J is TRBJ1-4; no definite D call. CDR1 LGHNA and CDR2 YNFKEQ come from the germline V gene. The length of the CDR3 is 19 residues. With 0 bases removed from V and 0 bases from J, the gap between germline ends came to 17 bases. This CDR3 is CASSQDYWREPATNEKLFF. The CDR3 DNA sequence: TGTGCCAGCAGCCAAGATTATTGGAGGGAGCCTGCAACTAATGAAAAACTGTTTTTT.

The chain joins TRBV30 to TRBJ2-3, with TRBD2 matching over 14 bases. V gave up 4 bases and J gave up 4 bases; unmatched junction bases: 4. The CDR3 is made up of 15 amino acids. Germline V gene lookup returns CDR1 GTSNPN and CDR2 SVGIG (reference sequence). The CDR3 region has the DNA TGTGCCTGGAACTCGGGACTAGCGGGGGCAGATACGCAGTATTTT. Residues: CAWNSGLAGADTQYF.

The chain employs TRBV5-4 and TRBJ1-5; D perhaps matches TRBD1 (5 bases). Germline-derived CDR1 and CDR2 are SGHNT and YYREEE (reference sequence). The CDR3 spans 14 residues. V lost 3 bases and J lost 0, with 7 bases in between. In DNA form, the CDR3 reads TGTGCCAGCAGCTGGCAGGGTAGCAATCAGCCCCAGCATTTT. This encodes CASSWQGSNQPQHF. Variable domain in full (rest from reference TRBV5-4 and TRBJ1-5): ETGVTQSPTHLIKTRGQQVTLRCSSQSGHNTVSWYQQALGQGPQFIFQYYREEENGRGNFPPRFSGLQFPNYSSELNVNALELDDSALYLCASSWQGSNQPQHFGDGTRLSIL.

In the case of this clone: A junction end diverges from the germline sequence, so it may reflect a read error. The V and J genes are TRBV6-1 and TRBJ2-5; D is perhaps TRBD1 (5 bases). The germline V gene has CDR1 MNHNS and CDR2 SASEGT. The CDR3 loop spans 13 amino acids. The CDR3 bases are TGTGCCAGCAGAGAAGGGGTCGGGGAGACCCAGTACTTC. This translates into CASREGVGETQYF.

The chain's CDR3 is CASSYPGQGRETQYF. CDR3 nucleotides: TGTGCCAGCAGTTACCCCGGACAGGGAAGGGAGACCCAGTACTTC. This rearrangement joins TRBV6-6 to TRBJ2-5; TRBD1 agrees at 8 bases. CDR3 length equals 15 residues. V trimming: 2 bases; J trimming: 5 bases; junction bases outside the gene matches: 7. Germline V lookup: CDR1 MNHNY, CDR2 SVGAGI (reference sequence).

For the CDR3, the DNA is TGTGCCATCAGTAAGACAGGGGATGTGGAGACCCAGTACTTC. This encodes CAISKTGDVETQYF. This rearrangement joins TRBV10-3 to TRBJ2-5; 8 bases fit TRBD1. CDR1 and CDR2 from the germline V gene are ENHRY and SYGVKD. The J segment lost 5 bases and the V segment lost 5 bases, leaving 7 bases of the junction unmatched. The CDR3 totals 14 residues.

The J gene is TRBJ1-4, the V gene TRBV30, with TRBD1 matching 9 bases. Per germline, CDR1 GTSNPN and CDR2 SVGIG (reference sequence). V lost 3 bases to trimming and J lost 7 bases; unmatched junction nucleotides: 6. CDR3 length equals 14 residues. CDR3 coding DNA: TGTGCCTGGAGACCCGGGACAGGGCTTGAAAAACTGTTTTTT. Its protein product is CAWRPGTGLEKLFF.

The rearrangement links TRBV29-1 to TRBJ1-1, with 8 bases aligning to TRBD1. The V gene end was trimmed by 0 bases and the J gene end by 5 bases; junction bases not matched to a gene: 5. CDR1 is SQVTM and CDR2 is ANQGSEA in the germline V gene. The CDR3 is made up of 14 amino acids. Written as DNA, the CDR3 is TGCAGCGTTGAAGACGGGACAGGAATAACTGAAGCTTTCTTT. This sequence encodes CSVEDGTGITEAFF.

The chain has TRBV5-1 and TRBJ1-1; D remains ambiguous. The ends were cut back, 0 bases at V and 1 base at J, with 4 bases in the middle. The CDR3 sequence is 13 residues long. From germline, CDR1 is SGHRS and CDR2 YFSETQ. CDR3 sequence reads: CASSLDRNTEAFF. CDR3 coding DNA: TGCGCCAGCAGCTTGGACAGGAACACTGAAGCTTTCTTT.

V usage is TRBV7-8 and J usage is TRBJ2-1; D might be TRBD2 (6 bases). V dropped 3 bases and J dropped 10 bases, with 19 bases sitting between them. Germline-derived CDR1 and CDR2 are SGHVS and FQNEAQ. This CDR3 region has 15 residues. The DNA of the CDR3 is TGTGCCAGCAGCTTTGGGACTGGCCTAATGAGGGAGCAGTTCTTC. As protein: CASSFGTGLMREQFF. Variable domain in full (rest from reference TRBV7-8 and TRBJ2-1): GAGVSQSPRYKVAKRGQDVALRCDPISGHVSLFWYQQALGQGPEFLTYFQNEAQLDKSGLPSDRFFAERPEGSVSTLKIQRTQQEDSAVYLCASSFGTGLMREQFFGPGTRLTVL.

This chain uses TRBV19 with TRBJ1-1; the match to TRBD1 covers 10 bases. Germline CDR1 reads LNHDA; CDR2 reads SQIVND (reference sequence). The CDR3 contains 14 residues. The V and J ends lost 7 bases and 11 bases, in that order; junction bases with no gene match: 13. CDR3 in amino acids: CASTSPGQGMEAFF. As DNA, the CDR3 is TGTGCCAGTACCTCCCCGGGACAGGGGATGGAGGCTTTCTTT.

The CDR3 DNA is TGTGCCAGCAGCCGCAATCTAGACGAGCAGTACTTC. It codes for CASSRNLDEQYF. V and J are TRBV3-1 (or the pseudogene TRBV3-2) and TRBJ2-7; no reliable D call. The CDR3 runs 12 residues. In germline, CDR1 is LGHDT, CDR2 YNNKEL (reference sequence). Trimming cost V 4 bases and J 5 bases, with 9 bases left between them.

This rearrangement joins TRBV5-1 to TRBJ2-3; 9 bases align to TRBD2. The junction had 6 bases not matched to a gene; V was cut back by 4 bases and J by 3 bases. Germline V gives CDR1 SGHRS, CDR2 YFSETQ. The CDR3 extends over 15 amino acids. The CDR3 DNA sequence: TGCGCCAGCAGCCCAATAGCGGGAGCAACAGATACGCAGTATTTT. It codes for CASSPIAGATDTQYF. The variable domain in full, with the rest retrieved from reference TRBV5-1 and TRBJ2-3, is KAGVTQTPRYLIKTRGQQVTLSCSPISGHRSVSWYQQTPGQGLQFLFEYFSETQRNKGNFPGRFSGRQFSNSRSEMNVSTLELGDSALYLCASSPIAGATDTQYFGPGTRLTVL.

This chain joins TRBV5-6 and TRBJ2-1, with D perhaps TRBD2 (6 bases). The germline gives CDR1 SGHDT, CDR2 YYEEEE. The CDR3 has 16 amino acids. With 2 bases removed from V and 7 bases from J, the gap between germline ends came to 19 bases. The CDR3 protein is CASSLWTGESLNEQFF. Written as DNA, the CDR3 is TGTGCCAGCAGCTTATGGACGGGAGAGTCACTAAATGAGCAGTTCTTC.

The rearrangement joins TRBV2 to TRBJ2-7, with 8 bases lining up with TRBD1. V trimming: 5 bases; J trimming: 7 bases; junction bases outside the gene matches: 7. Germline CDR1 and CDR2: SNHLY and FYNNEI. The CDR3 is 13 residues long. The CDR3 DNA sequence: TGTGCCAGCAGTACACACACAGGGGGGGAGCAGTACTTC. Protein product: CASSTHTGGEQYF.

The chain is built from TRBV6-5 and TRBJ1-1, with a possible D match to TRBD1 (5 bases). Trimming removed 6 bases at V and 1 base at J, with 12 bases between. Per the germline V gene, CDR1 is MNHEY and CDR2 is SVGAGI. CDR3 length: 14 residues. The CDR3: CASSRASGNTEAFF. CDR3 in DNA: TGTGCCAGCAGCAGGGCGTCCGGGAACACTGAAGCTTTCTTT.

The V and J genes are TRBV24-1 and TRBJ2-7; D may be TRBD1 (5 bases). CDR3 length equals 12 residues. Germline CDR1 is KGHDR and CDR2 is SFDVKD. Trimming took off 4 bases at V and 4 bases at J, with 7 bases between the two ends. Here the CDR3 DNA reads TGTGCCACCAGTGAGCAGGGTTACGAGCAGTACTTC. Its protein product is CATSEQGYEQYF.

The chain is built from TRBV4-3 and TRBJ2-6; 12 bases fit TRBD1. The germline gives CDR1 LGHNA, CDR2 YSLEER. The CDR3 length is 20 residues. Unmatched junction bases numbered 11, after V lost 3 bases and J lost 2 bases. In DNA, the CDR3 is TGCGCCAGCAGCCACCCTGAGAAGGGACAGGGGGCGCCTGGGGCCAACGTCCTGACTTTC. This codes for CASSHPEKGQGAPGANVLTF.

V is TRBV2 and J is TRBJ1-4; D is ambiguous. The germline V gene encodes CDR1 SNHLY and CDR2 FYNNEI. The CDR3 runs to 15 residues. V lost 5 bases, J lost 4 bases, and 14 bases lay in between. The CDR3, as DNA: TGTGCCAGCAGTCGCCCGACGGGAGGTAATGAAAAACTGTTTTTT. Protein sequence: CASSRPTGGNEKLFF.

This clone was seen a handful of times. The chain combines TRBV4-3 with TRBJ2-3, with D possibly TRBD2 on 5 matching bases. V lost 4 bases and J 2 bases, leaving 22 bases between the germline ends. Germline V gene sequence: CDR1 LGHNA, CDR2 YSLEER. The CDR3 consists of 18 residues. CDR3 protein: CASSREQTGSPYTDTQYF. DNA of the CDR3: TGCGCCAGCAGCCGGGAACAAACGGGGAGCCCTTACACAGATACGCAGTATTTT.

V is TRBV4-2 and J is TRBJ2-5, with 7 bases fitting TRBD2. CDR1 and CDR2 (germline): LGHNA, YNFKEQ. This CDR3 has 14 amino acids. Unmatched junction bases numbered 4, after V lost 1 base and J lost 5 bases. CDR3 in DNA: TGTGCCAGCAGCCAAGGGAGGCGGGGGGAGACCCAGTACTTC. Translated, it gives CASSQGRRGETQYF.

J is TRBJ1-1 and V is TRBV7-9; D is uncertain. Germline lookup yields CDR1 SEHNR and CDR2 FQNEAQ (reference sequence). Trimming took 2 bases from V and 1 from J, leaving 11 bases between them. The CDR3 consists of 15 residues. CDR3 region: CASSLSAGTNTEAFF. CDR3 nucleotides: TGTGCCAGCAGCTTATCGGCAGGAACGAACACTGAAGCTTTCTTT.